This TCR beta chain was identified in a study of T cell responses to AZD1222 COVID-19 vaccine. Analyses pooled second doses at about 4 or about 12 weeks. Germline assignment: CDR1 SEHNR and CDR2 FQNEAQ (reference sequence). The V end lost 5 bases, the J end lost 1 base, and 3 bases lay between the germline ends. The CDR3 runs to 13 residues. The table came from immunoSEQ multiplex PCR; TCRdb's copy has only in-frame clones and leaves some out. Seen here are approximately 140,000 clones, about 90% observed once, and the top ten hold 3.8%. The origin of this receptor is an adult who received the AZD1222 COVID-19 vaccine. The chain carries TRBV7-9 and TRBJ2-6; D gene unclear. Material: peripheral blood, obtained 28 days after the second AZD1222 dose. The CDR3 spells CASSVSGANVLTF. CDR3 coding DNA: TGTGCCAGCAGCGTTTCTGGGGCCAACGTCCTGACTTTC.